Each of the 15 T cell receptor beta chains below was sequenced from the same sample in a study of blood T cell repertoires in COVID-19. The method was immunoSEQ multiplex PCR; TCRdb's version includes in-frame clones alone and lacks a portion of them. Here the sample spans 300,000 to 350,000 clones, around 90% being singletons. Specimen: PBMCs or T cells enriched from blood (not recorded which). Every receptor here comes from a man aged 25 to 40 who had recovered from COVID-19.

This chain uses TRBV4-1 with TRBJ2-5; 7 bases fit TRBD1. CDR3 length: 16 amino acids. Trimming removed 0 bases from V and 4 bases from J; junction bases left unmatched: 8. The germline V gene has CDR1 MGHRA and CDR2 YSYEKL. CDR3 sequence reads: CASSQDHTRGLETQYF. The CDR3 bases are TGCGCCAGCAGCCAAGATCATACGAGGGGGCTAGAGACCCAGTACTTC.

The J gene is TRBJ2-7, the V gene TRBV27; 9 bases are a match to TRBD2. CDR3 length equals 16 residues. Germline lookup yields CDR1 MNHEY and CDR2 SMNVEV (reference sequence). Trimming at V came to 3 bases and at J to 0 bases, leaving 6 bases not matched to a gene. The CDR3 DNA reads TGTGCCAGCAGTTTCTCTAGCGGGGAGCGCTCCTACGAGCAGTACTTC. Protein product: CASSFSSGERSYEQYF.

This chain joins TRBV30 and TRBJ1-6; D is unclear. This CDR3 contains 11 residues. The germline V gene encodes CDR1 GTSNPN and CDR2 SVGIG (reference sequence). V was shortened by 3 bases and J by 6 bases, with 3 bases between the two germline ends. CDR3 sequence: CAWSRNSPLHF. In nucleotides, the CDR3 is TGTGCCTGGAGCCGTAATTCACCCCTCCACTTT.

V gene TRBV5-1 combines with J gene TRBJ2-5; 15 bases fit TRBD2. The CDR3 is made up of 16 amino acids. Germline CDR1 is SGHRS and CDR2 is YFSETQ. The V and J ends lost 3 bases and 2 bases, in that order; junction bases with no gene match: 2. The CDR3 DNA reads as TGCGCCAGCAGCTCCGGACTAGCGGGGGGGCAAGAGACCCAGTACTTC. Its translation: CASSSGLAGGQETQYF.

This rearrangement joins TRBV2 to TRBJ2-3; 9 bases line up with TRBD1. The V gene end was trimmed by 6 bases and the J gene end by 5 bases; junction bases not matched to a gene: 12. The germline CDR1 and CDR2 sequences are SNHLY and FYNNEI. This CDR3 region has 16 residues. CDR3 region: CASSARPGQGEDTQYF. CDR3 nucleotide sequence: TGTGCCAGCAGCGCCAGACCGGGACAGGGCGAAGATACGCAGTATTTT.

The chain couples TRBV7-9 to TRBJ1-2; D is uncertain. Trimming stripped 4 bases from V and 4 bases from J, with 4 bases between. The CDR3 covers 11 residues. CDR1 is SEHNR and CDR2 is FQNEAQ in the germline V gene (reference sequence). This CDR3 is CASSSSYGYTF. DNA for the CDR3: TGTGCCAGCAGCTCCAGCTATGGCTACACCTTC. The full variable domain, rest sourced from reference TRBV7-9 and TRBJ1-2, is DTGVSQNPRHKITKRGQNVTFRCDPISEHNRLYWYRQTLGQGPEFLTYFQNEAQLEKSRLLSDRFSAERPKGSFSTLEIQRTEQGDSAMYLCASSSSYGYTFGSGTRLTVV.

This chain connects TRBV24-1 to TRBJ2-2; TRBD1 might be the D (6 bases). Trimming took 7 bases from V and 3 from J, leaving 17 bases between them. The CDR3 has 16 amino acids. CDR1 is KGHDR, CDR2 SFDVKD, per germline. CDR3 sequence reads: CATRGAGGSDTGELFF. The CDR3 DNA reads TGTGCCACCAGGGGAGCTGGGGGCTCGGACACCGGGGAGCTGTTTTTT.

The V and J genes are TRBV13 and TRBJ2-3, with TRBD2 identical over 9 bases. V gave up 3 bases and J gave up 0 bases; unmatched junction bases: 7. The CDR3 runs to 17 residues. Per the germline V gene, CDR1 is PRHDT and CDR2 is FYEKMQ (reference sequence). In nucleotides, the CDR3 is TGTGCCAGCAGCTTTAGACTAGCGGAATTCAGCACAGATACGCAGTATTTT. Its translation is CASSFRLAEFSTDTQYF.

The chain has TRBV9 and TRBJ2-7; D remains unclear. The CDR3 covers 15 residues. Germline CDR1 SGDLS, CDR2 YYNGEE. The V and J ends lost 1 base and 2 bases respectively, with 13 bases between them. CDR3 loop: CASSVSWSVAYEQYF. The DNA of the CDR3 is TGTGCCAGCAGCGTATCTTGGTCGGTTGCCTACGAGCAGTACTTC.

This chain uses TRBV7-2 with TRBJ2-5; D unresolved. This CDR3 spans 13 amino acids. Germline V CDR1 and CDR2: SGHTA, FQGNSA. Between the trimmed V and J ends, which lost 3 bases and 2 bases, there was a span of 7 bases. This CDR3 reads CASSFIQQETQYF. CDR3 DNA sequence: TGTGCCAGCAGCTTCATACAGCAAGAGACCCAGTACTTC.

This clone was found once. The V gene is TRBV7-9, the J gene TRBJ2-7; 10 bases map to TRBD1. The V gene end was trimmed by 5 bases and the J gene end by 5 bases; junction bases not matched to a gene: 12. CDR3 length equals 16 residues. Germline assignment: CDR1 SEHNR and CDR2 FQNEAQ (reference sequence). Here the CDR3 reads CASSPNAGQGTNEQYF. CDR3 coding DNA: TGTGCCAGCAGCCCGAACGCGGGACAGGGGACTAACGAGCAGTACTTC. The full variable domain, rest sourced from reference TRBV7-9 and TRBJ2-7, is DTGVSQNPRHKITKRGQNVTFRCDPISEHNRLYWYRQTLGQGPEFLTYFQNEAQLEKSRLLSDRFSAERPKGSFSTLEIQRTEQGDSAMYLCASSPNAGQGTNEQYFGPGTRLTVT.

This sequence joins TRBV19 and TRBJ1-2; TRBD1 matches 8 bases. Trimming at V came to 3 bases and at J to 4 bases, leaving 10 bases not matched to a gene. The CDR3 has 16 amino acids. Germline CDR1 and CDR2: LNHDA and SQIVND (reference sequence). This chain's CDR3 is CASSIWDRRPIYGYTF. The DNA of the CDR3 is TGTGCCAGTAGTATCTGGGACAGGCGGCCTATCTATGGCTACACCTTC. Filled out from reference TRBV19 and TRBJ1-2, the complete variable domain reads DGGITQSPKYLFRKEGQNVTLSCEQNLNHDAMYWYRQDPGQGLRLIYYSQIVNDFQKGDIAEGYSVSREKKESFPLTVTSAQKNPTAFYLCASSIWDRRPIYGYTFGSGTRLTVV.

V is TRBV18 and J is TRBJ1-6; the match to TRBD1 covers 7 bases. The CDR3 extends over 16 amino acids. The trim removed 6 bases at V and 10 bases at J, leaving 15 bases unmatched. The V gene's germline CDR1 is KGHSH and CDR2 LQKENI. The chain's CDR3 is CASSRKRDSDMSPLHF. CDR3 sequence (DNA): TGTGCCAGCTCTCGAAAACGGGACAGCGATATGTCACCCCTCCACTTT.

This chain's CDR3 is CASSLGAGENYGYTF. Written as DNA, the CDR3 is TGTGCCAGCAGCTTAGGGGCAGGGGAGAACTATGGCTACACCTTC. V and J are TRBV7-9 and TRBJ1-2, with D possibly TRBD1 on 6 matching bases. Germline V gives CDR1 SEHNR, CDR2 FQNEAQ (reference sequence). The CDR3 totals 15 residues. V was cut by 1 base and J by 2 bases, with 11 bases left in between.

This clone has just one count. The chain is built from TRBV28 and TRBJ2-2; D unresolved. V was cut by 6 bases and J by 0 bases, with 14 bases left in between. The CDR3 length is 16 residues. Germline V CDR1 and CDR2: MDHEN, SYDVKM. CDR3 loop: CASSPIQFANTGELFF. CDR3 DNA: TGTGCCAGCAGCCCAATACAGTTCGCGAACACCGGGGAGCTGTTTTTT.